What follows are 24 T cell receptor beta chains derived from one specimen sequenced in a study of patients and donors after allogeneic stem cell transplantation (dated by TCRdb to 2018 to 2021). Library creation used RT-PCR. The sequencer was a NextSeq 550. TCRdb applied fastp at Q25 and MiXCR to the public reads, then kept only in-frame beta chains. All rows with the same CDR3 protein become a single entry with the most common DNA and genes. A total of roughly 880,000 distinct CDR3 sequences appear in this sample, approximately 18% of them only once. 5% to 6.5% of the sample belongs to the ten largest clones. Sequencing used blood, either unsorted or a sorted T cell fraction (not recorded which). These receptors were obtained from a human donor who was either an allogeneic HSCT recipient or a stem cell or donor lymphocyte infusion donor (not recorded which). It is not recorded whose cells these are; they may come from a transplant donor.

This clonotype was counted only a few times. DNA for the CDR3: TGTGCCAGCAGAGCCCGGACAGCAATGAACACTGAAGCTTTCTTT. Protein sequence: CASRARTAMNTEAFF. The V gene is TRBV12-3 or TRBV12-4, the J gene TRBJ1-1, with a weak D call TRBD1 (6 bases). Deletions cut 6 bases from V and 0 bases from J, with 14 bases between. This CDR3 is built from 15 residues.

The chain has TRBV6-2 or TRBV6-3 and TRBJ1-6; maybe TRBD1 (6 bases). There are 17 residues in the CDR3. CDR1 is MNHEY, CDR2 SVGEGT, per germline. The V gene lost 5 bases and the J gene lost 3 bases, with 17 bases spanning the gap. CDR3 in DNA: TGTGCCAGCAGTCAAAATCTCGGGGGCCGCTATAATTCACCCCTCCACTTT. This codes for CASSQNLGGRYNSPLHF.

This clonotype was counted a few times. J is TRBJ2-7 and V is TRBV20-1; 8 bases agree with TRBD1. V lost 5 bases, J lost 6 bases, and 9 bases stayed unmatched. CDR3 length: 13 amino acids. Germline CDR1 is DFQATT and CDR2 is SNEGSKA (reference sequence). The CDR3 here is CSAGINTGGEQYF. The CDR3 region has the DNA TGCAGTGCTGGGATCAACACAGGGGGCGAGCAGTACTTC.

This clonotype has a handful of counts. This chain links TRBV29-1 with TRBJ1-1; D ambiguous. CDR3 length equals 13 residues. V gave up 3 bases and J gave up 1 base, with 9 bases separating them. Looked up from germline, CDR1 is SQVTM and CDR2 is ANQGSEA. CDR3 amino acids: CSVEGRTNTEAFF. The CDR3, as DNA: TGCAGCGTTGAGGGCAGGACGAACACTGAAGCTTTCTTT.

The rearrangement uses TRBV24-1 and TRBJ2-1, with 14 bases aligning to TRBD2. Germline CDR1 is KGHDR and CDR2 is SFDVKD. V gave up 9 bases and J gave up 7 bases; unmatched junction bases: 13. There are 17 residues in the CDR3. This chain's CDR3 is CATRTGPGLAGENEQFF. As DNA, the CDR3 is TGTGCCACCCGGACAGGCCCGGGACTAGCGGGAGAAAATGAGCAGTTCTTC.

The chain recombines TRBV5-1 with TRBJ2-5; TRBD1 agrees at 7 bases. Germline V gene lookup returns CDR1 SGHRS and CDR2 YFSETQ. The V segment lost 2 bases and the J segment 5 bases; nucleotides outside the gene matches: 9. The CDR3 consists of 15 residues. The CDR3 reads CASSFVDQGVETQYF. Written as DNA, the CDR3 is TGCGCCAGCAGCTTCGTGGACCAGGGGGTGGAGACCCAGTACTTC.

V and J are TRBV20-1 and TRBJ2-3; D possibly corresponds to TRBD1 (6 bases). The germline CDR1 and CDR2 sequences are DFQATT and SNEGSKA (reference sequence). The ends were cut back, 5 bases at V and 2 bases at J, with 20 bases in the middle. The CDR3 has 16 amino acids. The CDR3 spells CSAEGDAGVATDTQYF. CDR3 coding DNA: TGCAGTGCTGAGGGAGACGCAGGGGTGGCCACAGATACGCAGTATTTT.

The chain is built from TRBV16 and TRBJ1-4; the D is unclear. The CDR3 has 17 residues. Trimming removed 2 bases at V and 5 bases at J, with 18 bases between. Looked up from germline, CDR1 is KGHSY and CDR2 is FQNENV. CDR3 loop: CASSQANLQRPNEKLFF. Written as DNA, the CDR3 is TGTGCCAGCAGCCAAGCCAACTTACAGCGGCCCAATGAAAAACTGTTTTTT.

The V and J genes are TRBV5-1 and TRBJ2-5; tentatively, D is TRBD1 (7 bases). This CDR3 has 17 residues. The germline gives CDR1 SGHRS, CDR2 YFSETQ. V lost 0 bases to trimming and J lost 0 bases, with 15 bases between them. The CDR3 sequence: CASSLATRGENQETQYF. The CDR3 DNA follows: TGCGCCAGCAGCTTGGCCACCAGGGGGGAAAACCAAGAGACCCAGTACTTC.

The rearrangement joins TRBV2 to TRBJ2-5; perhaps D is TRBD1 or TRBD2 (5 bases each). This CDR3 contains 15 residues. V was clipped by 6 bases and J by 5 bases, with 19 bases between them. Germline values: CDR1 SNHLY, CDR2 FYNNEI. For the CDR3, the DNA is TGTGCCAGCAGCGACCTTTGGGGGAGTTTCGAGACCCAGTACTTC. This gives the protein CASSDLWGSFETQYF.

The V call is TRBV5-1, the J call TRBJ1-1; D not certain. Germline lookup yields CDR1 SGHRS and CDR2 YFSETQ. The length of the CDR3 is 14 residues. V shed 0 bases and J shed 5 bases, with 11 bases lying between them. CDR3 DNA: TGCGCCAGCAGCTTGGCTCCCGGGAGGACTGAAGCTTTCTTT. It is translated as CASSLAPGRTEAFF.

The V and J genes are TRBV5-6 and TRBJ2-7; 8 bases align to TRBD1. Germline V lookup: CDR1 SGHDT, CDR2 YYEEEE. Trimming removed 6 bases from V and 7 bases from J; junction bases left unmatched: 12. CDR3 length: 14 amino acids. The CDR3 DNA is TGTGCCAGCAAGTACGGGACAGGCCCAGGGGAGCAGTACTTC. Its translation is CASKYGTGPGEQYF.

This clonotype was detected ten times or more. A junction end diverges from the germline sequence, so it may reflect a read error. The chain couples TRBV27 to TRBJ2-3; D remains ambiguous. This CDR3 is built from 12 residues. Looked up from germline, CDR1 is MNHEY and CDR2 is SMNVEV (reference sequence). CDR3 DNA: TGTGCCAGCCGTTTGGGCACAGATACGCAGTATTTT. It yields the protein CASRLGTDTQYF.

The V and J genes are TRBV12-3 or TRBV12-4 and TRBJ2-3; 10 positions match TRBD1. This CDR3 region has 15 residues. The V and J ends lost 5 bases and 3 bases, in that order; junction bases with no gene match: 5. Here the CDR3 reads CASSADRGRTDTQYF. The CDR3 DNA reads TGTGCCAGCAGTGCCGACAGGGGGCGGACAGATACGCAGTATTTT.

This clonotype came up many times. The chain joins TRBV29-1 to TRBJ2-7; tentatively, D is TRBD1 (6 bases). The CDR3 extends over 14 amino acids. Germline CDR1 is SQVTM and CDR2 is ANQGSEA. The V gene lost 2 bases and the J gene lost 6 bases, with 17 bases spanning the gap. CDR3 DNA sequence: TGCAGCGTTGAAACTATTCAACAGGGTCGCGAGCAGTACTTC. It codes for CSVETIQQGREQYF.

This clonotype was counted ten times or more. The chain combines TRBV6-1 with TRBJ2-7; 7 bases map to TRBD1. CDR3 size: 14 residues. CDR1 MNHNS and CDR2 SASEGT come from the germline V gene. Trimming took 10 bases from V and 6 from J; bases not matched to a gene: 15. The CDR3 nucleotides are TGTGCCACCATTAGTGACAGGGTAGGCAGCGAGCAGTACTTC. It yields the protein CATISDRVGSEQYF.

The gene calls are TRBV18 and TRBJ2-7, with D possibly being TRBD1 or TRBD2 (5 bases each). Germline V CDR1 and CDR2: KGHSH, LQKENI. V was shortened by 6 bases and J by 2 bases, with 17 bases between the two germline ends. The CDR3 runs to 15 residues. The CDR3 DNA is TGTGCCAGCTCGCACACAGGTGGGGGTACCTACGAGCAGTACTTC. Its translation is CASSHTGGGTYEQYF.

This clonotype was found many times. The chain couples TRBV6-1 to TRBJ2-1; 11 nucleotides match TRBD2. With 2 bases clipped from V and 4 bases from J, the junction kept 1 base outside the gene matches. The germline gives CDR1 MNHNS, CDR2 SASEGT. This CDR3 region has 15 residues. This CDR3 is CASSEIAGGYNEQFF. CDR3 sequence (DNA): TGTGCCAGCAGTGAAATAGCGGGGGGGTACAATGAGCAGTTCTTC.

This clonotype was picked up a small number of times. The V and J genes are TRBV24-1 and TRBJ2-3; 7 positions match TRBD1. The CDR3 extends over 15 amino acids. Germline assignment: CDR1 KGHDR and CDR2 SFDVKD. Trimming took 4 bases from V and 6 from J; bases not matched to a gene: 9. The CDR3 region has the DNA TGTGCCACCAGTGACCCTGGGACAGCTTGGGATACGCAGTATTTT. This translates into CATSDPGTAWDTQYF.

The chain uses TRBV12-5 and TRBJ2-1; no definite D call. The CDR3 length is 16 residues. The germline V and J ends were trimmed by 3 bases and 5 bases, with 17 bases remaining between them. Germline V lookup: CDR1 LGHNT, CDR2 FRNRAP. CDR3 nucleotide sequence: TGTGCTAGTGGTTTCCCACTACCGTTACATCACAATGAGCAGTTCTTC. Amino acid sequence: CASGFPLPLHHNEQFF.

This clonotype has a handful of counts. The V gene is TRBV7-2, the J gene TRBJ2-7; 10 bases are a match to TRBD1. Germline CDR1 SGHTA, CDR2 FQGNSA. With 4 bases clipped from V and 4 bases from J, the junction kept 10 bases outside the gene matches. CDR3 length: 16 amino acids. CDR3 coding DNA: TGTGCCAGCAGCTCGCACGGGAGGACAGGGGGATACGAGCAGTACTTC. Its protein product is CASSSHGRTGGYEQYF.

V usage is TRBV5-1 and J usage is TRBJ2-1; 12 nucleotides agree with TRBD2. CDR1 and CDR2 from the germline V gene are SGHRS and YFSETQ. CDR3 length: 16 residues. J lost 3 bases, V lost 4 bases, and 5 bases had no gene match. The CDR3 DNA reads as TGCGCCAGCAGCGCCGAACTAGCGGGGGGCTACAATGAGCAGTTCTTC. It translates to CASSAELAGGYNEQFF.

V usage is TRBV28 and J usage is TRBJ2-5; the D call may be TRBD1 or TRBD2 (6 bases each). CDR1 and CDR2 (germline): MDHEN, SYDVKM. The V end was cut by 2 bases, the J end by 2 bases, with 18 bases between. The CDR3 spans 17 residues. CDR3 in DNA: TGTGCCAGCAGTTTACCCTGGGGGGCGGGGAGACAAGAGACCCAGTACTTC. Translating it yields CASSLPWGAGRQETQYF.

V and J are TRBV6-5 and TRBJ2-5, with TRBD2 as a possible D gene (6 bases). This CDR3 is 11 amino acids long. With 7 bases removed from V and 5 bases from J, the gap between germline ends came to 8 bases. CDR1 and CDR2 (germline): MNHEY, SVGAGI. This chain's CDR3 is CASTGDETQYF. CDR3 DNA sequence: TGTGCCAGCACGGGAGACGAGACCCAGTACTTC.